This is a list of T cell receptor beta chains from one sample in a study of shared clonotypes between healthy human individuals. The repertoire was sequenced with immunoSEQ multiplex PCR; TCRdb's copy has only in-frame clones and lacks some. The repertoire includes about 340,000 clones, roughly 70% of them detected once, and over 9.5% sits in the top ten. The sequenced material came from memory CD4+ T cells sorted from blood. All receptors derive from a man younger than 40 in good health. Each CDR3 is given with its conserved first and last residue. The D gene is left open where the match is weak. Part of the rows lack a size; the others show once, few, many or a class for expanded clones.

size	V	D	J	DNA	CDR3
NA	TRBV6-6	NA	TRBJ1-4	TGTGCCATCCTGGGCACCAGGAATGAAAAACTGTTTTTT	CAILGTRNEKLFF
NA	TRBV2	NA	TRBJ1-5	TGTGCCAGCAAGTTCTTAGGAGGGGATGGAGTCAATCAGCCCCAGCATTTT	CASKFLGGDGVNQPQHF
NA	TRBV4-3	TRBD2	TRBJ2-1	TGCGCCAGCAGCCAAAGTCTAGCGGGAGTAGGTGGTGAGCAGTTCTTC	CASSQSLAGVGGEQFF
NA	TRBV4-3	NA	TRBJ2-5	TGCGCCAGCAGCCAAGATTTCCGGGAGAAAGAGACCCAGTACTTC	CASSQDFREKETQYF
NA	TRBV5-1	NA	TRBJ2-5	TGCGCCAGCAGCTTGATGGGGACACCCCAAGAGACCCAGTACTTC	CASSLMGTPQETQYF
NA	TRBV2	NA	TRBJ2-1	TGTGCCAGCAGGCCATTAGCGGCTGAGCAGTTCTTC	CASRPLAAEQFF
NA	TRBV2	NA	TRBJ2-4	TGTGCCAGCGATCGGAATCTAGCCAAAAACATTCAGTACTTC	CASDRNLAKNIQYF
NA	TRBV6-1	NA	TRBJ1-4	TGTGCCAGCAGTGTTGTGGCTAATGAAAAACTGTTTTTT	CASSVVANEKLFF
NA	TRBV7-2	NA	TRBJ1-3	TGTGCCAGCAGCGGGGCTCAGGGAAATTCTGGAAACACCATATATTTT	CASSGAQGNSGNTIYF
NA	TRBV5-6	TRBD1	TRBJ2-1	TGTGCCAGCAGTGCGGGGACAGGGGTGTATGAGCAGTTCTTC	CASSAGTGVYEQFF
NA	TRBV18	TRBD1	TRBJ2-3	TGTGCCAGCTCCCCCACAGGGGGCACAGATACGCAGTATTTT	CASSPTGGTDTQYF
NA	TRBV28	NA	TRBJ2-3	TGTGCCAGCAAGATGAACCTGGCAGATACGCAGTATTTT	CASKMNLADTQYF
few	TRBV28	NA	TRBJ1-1	TGTGCCAGCAGCTTAATAAATGTGAACACTGAAGCTTTCTTT	CASSLINVNTEAFF
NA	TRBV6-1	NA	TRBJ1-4	TGTGCCAGCAATCTACAGAAGCAGAATGAAAAACTGTTTTTT	CASNLQKQNEKLFF
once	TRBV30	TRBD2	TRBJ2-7	TGTGCCTGGAGTGTAGGAGGTGAGCGGGAGGGTACCTACGAGCAGTACTTC	CAWSVGGEREGTYEQYF
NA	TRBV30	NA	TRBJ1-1	TGTGCCTGGGCCGGGCAGAACACTGAAGCTTTCTTT	CAWAGQNTEAFF
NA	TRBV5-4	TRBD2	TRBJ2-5	TGTGCCAGCAGCGTGACTAGCGGGACAGAGACCCAGTACTTC	CASSVTSGTETQYF
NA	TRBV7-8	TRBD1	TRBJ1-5	TGTGCCAGCAGCCTAACCGGGACAGGGTTATGGCATCAGCCCCAGCATTTT	CASSLTGTGLWHQPQHF
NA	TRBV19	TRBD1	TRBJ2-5	TGTGCCAGTAGCCAACCGGTGGGACAGGGATCGGAGACCCAGTACTTC	CASSQPVGQGSETQYF
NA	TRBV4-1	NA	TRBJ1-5	TGCGCCAGCAGCCAAGATTGGGCGGTTAGCAATCAGCCCCAGCATTTT	CASSQDWAVSNQPQHF